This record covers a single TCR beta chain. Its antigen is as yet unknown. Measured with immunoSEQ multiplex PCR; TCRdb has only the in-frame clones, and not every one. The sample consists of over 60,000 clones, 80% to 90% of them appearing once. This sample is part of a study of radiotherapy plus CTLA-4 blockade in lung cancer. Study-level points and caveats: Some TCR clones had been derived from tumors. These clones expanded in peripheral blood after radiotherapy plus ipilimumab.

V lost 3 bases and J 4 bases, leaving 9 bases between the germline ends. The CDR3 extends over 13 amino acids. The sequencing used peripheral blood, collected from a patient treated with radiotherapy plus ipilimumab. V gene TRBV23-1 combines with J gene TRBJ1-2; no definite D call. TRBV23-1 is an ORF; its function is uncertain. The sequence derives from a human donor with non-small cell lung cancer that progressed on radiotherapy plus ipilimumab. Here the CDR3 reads CASSHSVFYGYTF. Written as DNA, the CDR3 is TGCGCCAGCAGTCATTCAGTTTTCTATGGCTACACCTTC.